A single sample gave rise to the 5 T cell receptor beta chains below, sequenced in a study of T cell responses to AZD1222 COVID-19 vaccine (dated by TCRdb to the early 2020s). The method was the immunoSEQ multiplex PCR assay. Held by TCRdb, this immuneACCESS table contains in-frame sequences only and omits some clones. Under half of the omission traces to an unresolved V gene where checked; the cause of the rest is unknown. The sample table shows under 150,000 clones, and roughly 90% are seen once. The ten largest clones add up to under 2% of the sample. The time point label corresponds to: baseline before first vaccination. Sequenced here: peripheral blood, sampled on day 0 of AZD1222 vaccination. The receptors were sampled from an adult in good health.

The V and J genes are TRBV5-4 and TRBJ1-2; a weak D match, TRBD1 (6 bases). The germline V gene has CDR1 SGHNT and CDR2 YYREEE (reference sequence). The germline V and J ends were trimmed by 4 bases and 0 bases, with 10 bases remaining between them. The length of the CDR3 is 14 residues. This CDR3 is CASSKDSSNYGYTF. In DNA form, the CDR3 reads TGTGCCAGCAGCAAGGACAGTTCTAACTATGGCTACACCTTC. Full variable domain (outside the CDR3, taken from reference TRBV5-4 and TRBJ1-2): ETGVTQSPTHLIKTRGQQVTLRCSSQSGHNTVSWYQQALGQGPQFIFQYYREEENGRGNFPPRFSGLQFPNYSSELNVNALELDDSALYLCASSKDSSNYGYTFGSGTRLTVV.

The CDR3 spells CASSQDPHIGSLYF. CDR3 nucleotides: TGCGCCAGCAGCCAAGACCCTCACATTGGTAGTCTATACTTC. The genes are TRBV4-3 and TRBJ2-5; D not certain. V gave up 0 bases and J gave up 14 bases, with 19 bases separating them. Per germline, CDR1 LGHNA and CDR2 YSLEER. The CDR3 extends over 14 amino acids.

The chain uses TRBV3-1 (or the pseudogene TRBV3-2) and TRBJ1-2; possibly TRBD1 for D (5 bases). Germline-derived CDR1 and CDR2 are LGHDT and YNNKEL (reference sequence). This CDR3 region has 14 residues. V was clipped by 1 base and J by 7 bases, with 13 bases between them. The CDR3 is CASSQVAGKAGYTF. CDR3 sequence (DNA): TGTGCCAGCAGCCAAGTCGCAGGGAAGGCTGGCTACACCTTC.

The chain carries TRBV18 and TRBJ1-1, with D unclear. The CDR3 has 13 amino acids. Germline V gene sequence: CDR1 KGHSH, CDR2 LQKENI. Trimming shortened V by 0 bases and J by 4 bases, and 6 bases separated the two germline ends. CDR3 amino acids: CASSPPVVTEAFF. The DNA for the CDR3 is TGTGCCAGCTCACCACCTGTGGTCACTGAAGCTTTCTTT.

The V call is TRBV20-1, the J call TRBJ2-1; D might be TRBD2 (6 bases). CDR1 and CDR2 from the germline V gene are DFQATT and SNEGSKA (reference sequence). CDR3 length equals 13 residues. Deletions cut 3 bases from V and 3 bases from J, with 9 bases between. The DNA of the CDR3 is TGCAGTGCTAGTGGTAGCGGCTACAATGAGCAGTTCTTC. It encodes CSASGSGYNEQFF.